The 18 T cell receptor beta chains below come from one sample, sequenced in a study of blood T cell repertoires in COVID-19. The table came from immunoSEQ multiplex PCR; TCRdb's copy has only in-frame clones and leaves some out. The sample lists some 240,000 clones, around four fifths occurring once. The sample consisted of PBMCs or T cells enriched from blood (not recorded which). The source of these receptors is a man aged 30-40 years with acute COVID-19.

The rearrangement uses TRBV3-1 (or the pseudogene TRBV3-2) and TRBJ2-7; a possible D gene is TRBD1 (6 bases). Per germline, CDR1 LGHDT and CDR2 YNNKEL (reference sequence). The CDR3 is 17 amino acids. Deletions cut 4 bases from V and 6 bases from J, with 25 bases between. Here the CDR3 DNA reads TGTGCCAGCAGCCTAACCTTAACAGCAGAGGGGGAACGCGAGCAGTACGTC. Its protein product is CASSLTLTAEGEREQYV.

The DNA of the CDR3 is TGTGCCAGCAGCACCCCGGGGGGCTCTGAAGCTTTCTTT. Translation gives CASSTPGGSEAFF. The chain recombines TRBV6-6 with TRBJ1-1; D possibly corresponds to TRBD1 (6 bases). Deletions cut 6 bases from V and 6 bases from J, with 14 bases between. Germline V gene data show CDR1 as MNHNY and CDR2 as SVGAGI (reference sequence). The CDR3 length is 13 residues.

The chain links TRBV5-4 to TRBJ1-2; a possible D gene is TRBD1 (6 bases). Germline CDR1 is SGHNT and CDR2 is YYREEE (reference sequence). Trimming removed 3 bases at V and 7 bases at J, with 16 bases between. The CDR3 is 14 residues long. CDR3 sequence reads: CASSSDRSPGGYTF. The CDR3 DNA sequence: TGTGCCAGCAGCTCCGACAGGTCTCCAGGTGGCTACACCTTC.

This chain joins TRBV27 and TRBJ2-5, with unresolved D. The CDR3 has 14 residues. Germline V gives CDR1 MNHEY, CDR2 SMNVEV (reference sequence). V shed 2 bases and J shed 4 bases, with 11 bases lying between them. CDR3 nucleotide sequence: TGTGCCAGCAGTTTAGCAGGCCCGCGAGAGACCCAGTACTTC. Translating gives CASSLAGPRETQYF.

The rearrangement joins TRBV28 to TRBJ1-1; 10 positions match TRBD1. CDR3 length: 14 amino acids. V lost 8 bases, J lost 1 base, and 4 bases stayed unmatched. Germline V gives CDR1 MDHEN, CDR2 SYDVKM. The CDR3 is CASGGQGQNTEAFF. In DNA form, the CDR3 reads TGTGCCAGCGGGGGACAGGGGCAGAACACTGAAGCTTTCTTT. Full variable domain (remainder filled in from reference TRBV28 and TRBJ1-1): DVKVTQSSRYLVKRTGEKVFLECVQDMDHENMFWYRQDPGLGLRLIYFSYDVKMKEKGDIPEGYSVSREKKERFSLILESASTNQTSMYLCASGGQGQNTEAFFGQGTRLTVV.

V usage is TRBV19 and J usage is TRBJ1-1, with D possibly matching TRBD1 (5 bases). The CDR3 sequence is 14 residues long. Trimming stripped 6 bases from V and 5 bases from J, with 16 bases between. Germline CDR1 and CDR2: LNHDA and SQIVND (reference sequence). The CDR3 bases are TGTGCCAGTAGCAAGGACCAGGGAGGGACTGAAGCTTTCTTT. Translated, it gives CASSKDQGGTEAFF.

V usage is TRBV2 and J usage is TRBJ1-6; D unresolved. The length of the CDR3 is 15 residues. Germline V lookup: CDR1 SNHLY, CDR2 FYNNEI. Between the trimmed V and J ends, which lost 8 bases and 9 bases, there was a span of 20 bases. The CDR3, as DNA: TGTGCCAGCCTCGGCGGGTCCTCGCGGGGTTCACCCCTCCACTTT. This encodes CASLGGSSRGSPLHF.

This clone turned up a few times. CDR3 region: CASSQNAFRNSPLHF. The CDR3 coding sequence is TGTGCCAGCAGCCAAAACGCCTTCAGGAATTCACCCCTCCACTTT. The chain combines TRBV3-1 (or the pseudogene TRBV3-2) with TRBJ1-6; D is ambiguous. Trimming cost V 2 bases and J 7 bases, with 12 bases left between them. Germline-derived CDR1 and CDR2 are LGHDT and YNNKEL (reference sequence). The CDR3 is made up of 15 amino acids.

For this clone: This CDR3 is also generated by other DNA sequences in the sample. The chain couples TRBV9 to TRBJ2-1, with 11 bases lining up with TRBD2. Germline CDR1 reads SGDLS; CDR2 reads YYNGEE. CDR3 size: 17 residues. The junction had 13 bases not matched to a gene; V was cut back by 4 bases and J by 7 bases. The CDR3 reads CASSPRGSGGAGNEQFF. CDR3 bases: TGTGCCAGCAGCCCCCGGGGTAGCGGGGGGGCTGGGAATGAGCAGTTCTTC.

The chain couples TRBV6-2 or TRBV6-3 to TRBJ2-7, with D possibly being TRBD2 (6 bases). Germline V gene data show CDR1 as MNHEY and CDR2 as SVGEGT. The germline V and J ends were trimmed by 6 bases and 2 bases, with 11 bases remaining between them. The CDR3 totals 13 residues. The CDR3 reads CASSKEGPYEQYV. Here the CDR3 DNA reads TGTGCCAGCAGCAAGGAGGGGCCCTACGAGCAGTACGTC.

In DNA, the CDR3 is TGTGCCAGCAGCTCCGACAGAAATGAAAAACTGTTTTTT. Translated: CASSSDRNEKLFF. The genes are TRBV11-2 and TRBJ1-4; weak D call: TRBD1 (5 bases). The CDR3 runs 13 residues. Germline CDR1 SGHAT, CDR2 FQNNGV. Trimming removed 4 bases at V and 5 bases at J, with 8 bases between.

This clone appeared a few times. The J gene is TRBJ2-5, the V gene TRBV9, with D perhaps TRBD1 (6 bases). V lost 4 bases to trimming and J lost 2 bases, with 18 bases between them. The CDR3 is 16 residues long. Looked up from germline, CDR1 is SGDLS and CDR2 is YYNGEE. DNA of the CDR3: TGTGCCAGCAGCTCAGCTAGGGGGACGGCACAAGAGACCCAGTACTTC. It codes for CASSSARGTAQETQYF.

The chain combines TRBV19 with TRBJ1-5; D is possibly TRBD1 (6 bases). The ends were cut back, 4 bases at V and 3 bases at J, with 10 bases in the middle. The CDR3 totals 14 residues. From germline, CDR1 is LNHDA and CDR2 SQIVND (reference sequence). The CDR3 reads CASSTTGPNQPQHF. Here the CDR3 DNA reads TGTGCCAGTAGTACGACAGGCCCCAATCAGCCCCAGCATTTT.

The rearrangement links TRBV24-1 to TRBJ2-1; D may be TRBD2 (5 bases). The length of the CDR3 is 16 residues. The germline CDR1 and CDR2 sequences are KGHDR and SFDVKD. The germline V and J ends were trimmed by 4 bases and 4 bases, with 16 bases remaining between them. The CDR3 region has the DNA TGTGCCACCAGTGAGAACACTAGAGGGAGTTACAATGAGCAGTTCTTC. Translated, it gives CATSENTRGSYNEQFF.

This chain uses TRBV19 with TRBJ2-2, with a possible D match to TRBD2 (5 bases). Germline V gene sequence: CDR1 LNHDA, CDR2 SQIVND (reference sequence). The CDR3 is 13 residues long. The V end lost 9 bases, the J end lost 1 base, and 9 bases lay between the germline ends. The CDR3 DNA reads TGTGCCAGGACCGGGATGAACACCGGGGAGCTGTTTTTT. It specifies CARTGMNTGELFF. The variable domain in full, completed from reference TRBV19 and TRBJ2-2, reads DGGITQSPKYLFRKEGQNVTLSCEQNLNHDAMYWYRQDPGQGLRLIYYSQIVNDFQKGDIAEGYSVSREKKESFPLTVTSAQKNPTAFYLCARTGMNTGELFFGEGSRLTVL.

The chain carries TRBV6-5 and TRBJ2-1; perhaps TRBD2 as D (6 bases). The germline V gene encodes CDR1 MNHEY and CDR2 SVGAGI. This CDR3 has 15 residues. The germline V and J ends were trimmed by 6 bases and 5 bases, with 17 bases remaining between them. The CDR3 region has the DNA TGTGCCAGCAGGACCCGTGCTAGCGCCCACAATGAGCAGTTCTTC. It yields the protein CASRTRASAHNEQFF.

The J gene is TRBJ2-1, the V gene TRBV24-1; TRBD2 agrees at 15 bases. Germline trimming cut 4 bases from V and 9 bases from J; bases unmatched to any gene: 6. CDR3 size: 16 residues. CDR1 and CDR2 from the germline V gene are KGHDR and SFDVKD. The CDR3 DNA is TGTGCCACCAGTGAATCTCCGGGACTAGCGGGGGGTGAGCAGTTCTTC. Amino acids: CATSESPGLAGGEQFF.

The V call is TRBV4-3, the J call TRBJ1-1; a possible D gene is TRBD1 (6 bases). V lost 0 bases and J lost 3, with 11 bases in between. The germline V gene encodes CDR1 LGHNA and CDR2 YSLEER. The CDR3 covers 15 residues. The CDR3: CASSQDQGLDTEAFF. The CDR3 DNA reads as TGCGCCAGCAGCCAAGATCAGGGGCTCGACACTGAAGCTTTCTTT.